This passage covers 20 T cell receptor beta chains from one sample sequenced in a study of T-cell reconstitution after alpha-beta-depleted transplantation in children. Preparation of the TCRbeta library was carried out with unique molecular identifiers. TCRdb re-derived calls from the PCR reads in MiXCR, one entry per CDR3 protein. The sample records hundreds of thousands of distinct CDR3 sequences, roughly 15% being singletons. Sequences were derived from PBMCs, sampled from the stem cell graft. These receptors were collected from a human donor who donated a stem cell graft to a child with Fanconi anemia.

Ten or more counts support this clonotype. The rearrangement uses TRBV29-1 and TRBJ2-5, with TRBD1 as a possible D gene (5 bases). Trimming cost V 4 bases and J 2 bases, with 8 bases left between them. CDR1 and CDR2 (germline): SQVTM, ANQGSEA. The CDR3 is 12 amino acids. The CDR3 loop reads CSVARQQETQYF. The CDR3 nucleotides read TGCAGCGTTGCACGACAGCAAGAGACCCAGTACTTC.

This clonotype was counted a few times. The V call is TRBV2, the J call TRBJ2-5; 12 bases match TRBD2. With V trimmed by 3 bases and J by 1 base, 3 bases remained unmatched. Germline assignment: CDR1 SNHLY and CDR2 FYNNEI. This CDR3 contains 16 residues. The CDR3 is CASSEELAGGQETQYF. CDR3 nucleotide sequence: TGTGCCAGCAGTGAGGAACTAGCGGGGGGCCAAGAGACCCAGTACTTC. Looking up the rest from reference TRBV2 and TRBJ2-5 gives the full variable domain: EPEVTQTPSHQVTQMGQEVILRCVPISNHLYFYWYRQILGQKVEFLVSFYNNEISEKSEIFDDQFSVERPDGSNFTLKIRSTKLEDSAMYFCASSEELAGGQETQYFGPGTRLLVL.

This chain links TRBV12-3 or TRBV12-4 with TRBJ1-1; D uncertain. V was clipped by 4 bases and J by 5 bases, with 14 bases between them. This CDR3 contains 14 residues. The CDR3, as DNA: TGTGCCAGCAGTTATGGGGAGGTTGGGACTGAAGCTTTCTTT. Its protein product is CASSYGEVGTEAFF.

This clonotype showed up many times. The V call is TRBV6-5, the J call TRBJ1-6; the D gene is possibly TRBD1 (5 bases). Germline V gives CDR1 MNHEY, CDR2 SVGAGI. The CDR3 has 13 amino acids. Trimming stripped 2 bases from V and 6 bases from J, with 5 bases between. The CDR3 DNA sequence: TGTGCCAGCAGTTACAGGGGTAATTCACCCCTCCACTTT. Protein: CASSYRGNSPLHF.

The chain uses TRBV5-1 and TRBJ1-2; 8 nucleotides match TRBD1. CDR3 length equals 14 residues. Germline lookup yields CDR1 SGHRS and CDR2 YFSETQ. V trimming: 4 bases; J trimming: 4 bases; junction bases outside the gene matches: 6. The CDR3 DNA reads as TGCGCCAGCAGCGAGGCACAGGGGGGCTATGGCTACACCTTC. It codes for CASSEAQGGYGYTF. The entire variable domain, with the rest obtained from reference TRBV5-1 and TRBJ1-2, is as follows: KAGVTQTPRYLIKTRGQQVTLSCSPISGHRSVSWYQQTPGQGLQFLFEYFSETQRNKGNFPGRFSGRQFSNSRSEMNVSTLELGDSALYLCASSEAQGGYGYTFGSGTRLTVV.

This clonotype was counted a few times. The V call is TRBV4-3, the J call TRBJ2-1, with 10 bases that match TRBD1. Germline assignment: CDR1 LGHNA and CDR2 YSLEER. V dropped 3 bases and J dropped 9; count of bases not matched to a gene: 8. CDR3 length equals 15 residues. The CDR3 protein is CASSHGTGVGGEQFF. CDR3 DNA: TGCGCCAGCAGCCACGGGACAGGGGTCGGGGGTGAGCAGTTCTTC.

A few counts support this clonotype. The chain employs TRBV30 and TRBJ1-4, with unresolved D. The CDR3 spans 14 residues. The ends were cut back, 3 bases at V and 7 bases at J, with 15 bases in the middle. Germline assignment: CDR1 GTSNPN and CDR2 SVGIG (reference sequence). The CDR3 sequence: CAWRGLRKGEKLFF. The CDR3 DNA sequence: TGTGCCTGGAGGGGTCTGAGGAAGGGTGAAAAACTGTTTTTT.

This clonotype has only a few counts. The CDR3 DNA sequence: TGCGCCAGCAGCTTGTCGCCGGACGATGATGAAAAACTGTTTTTT. This encodes CASSLSPDDDEKLFF. The J gene is TRBJ1-4, the V gene TRBV5-1; D unresolved. The germline gives CDR1 SGHRS, CDR2 YFSETQ. This CDR3 comprises 15 residues. Between the trimmed V and J ends, which lost 1 base and 6 bases, there was a span of 13 bases.

Many counts were recorded for this clonotype. The J gene is TRBJ2-2, the V gene TRBV5-1; D gene unclear. V was clipped by 3 bases and J by 3 bases, with 9 bases between them. This CDR3 is built from 14 residues. CDR1 and CDR2 (germline): SGHRS, YFSETQ. CDR3 nucleotide sequence: TGCGCCAGCAGCTCAGACACATACACCGGGGAGCTGTTTTTT. It yields the protein CASSSDTYTGELFF.

This clonotype appeared a few times. The chain carries TRBV14 and TRBJ1-1; tentative D call: TRBD1 (5 bases). This CDR3 comprises 14 residues. The V and J ends lost 6 bases and 5 bases respectively, with 16 bases between them. CDR1 SGHDN and CDR2 FVKESK come from the germline V gene. The CDR3 DNA sequence: TGTGCCAGCAGGCCCCAGGGTTTTGGGACTGAAGCTTTCTTT. This codes for CASRPQGFGTEAFF.

This clonotype was seen only a few times. V usage is TRBV24-1 and J usage is TRBJ1-2, with D hard to call. The CDR3 loop spans 13 amino acids. Germline assignment: CDR1 KGHDR and CDR2 SFDVKD. V was clipped by 1 base and J by 6 bases, with 8 bases between them. The CDR3 protein is CATSDFGQDGYTF. In DNA, the CDR3 is TGTGCCACCAGTGATTTTGGCCAAGATGGCTACACCTTC.

This clonotype was detected only a few times. This chain connects TRBV18 to TRBJ1-4; TRBD1 matches 9 bases. The V gene end was trimmed by 2 bases and the J gene end by 6 bases; junction bases not matched to a gene: 4. The CDR3 extends over 15 amino acids. CDR1 KGHSH and CDR2 LQKENI come from the germline V gene. CDR3 sequence reads: CASSPRTGVHEKLFF. CDR3 in DNA: TGTGCCAGCTCACCAAGGACAGGGGTACATGAAAAACTGTTTTTT. The complete variable domain, with remaining parts taken from reference TRBV18 and TRBJ1-4, reads NAGVMQNPRHLVRRRGQEARLRCSPMKGHSHVYWYRQLPEEGLKFMVYLQKENIIDESGMPKERFSAEFPKEGPSILRIQQVVRGDSAAYFCASSPRTGVHEKLFFGSGTQLSVL.

V is TRBV12-3 or TRBV12-4 and J is TRBJ2-1; a possible D gene is TRBD1 (5 bases). The V and J ends lost 7 bases and 5 bases respectively, with 21 bases between them. The CDR3 covers 16 residues. The CDR3 sequence: CASTPSTAGHDNEQFF. The CDR3 region has the DNA TGTGCCAGCACTCCTTCGACGGCCGGACATGACAATGAGCAGTTCTTC.

The chain combines TRBV12-3 or TRBV12-4 with TRBJ2-5; TRBD1 matches 8 bases. V trimming: 5 bases; J trimming: 4 bases; junction bases outside the gene matches: 9. The CDR3 runs to 15 residues. The CDR3 protein is CASSQAGGGIETQYF. In DNA, the CDR3 is TGTGCCAGCAGTCAAGCAGGGGGCGGGATAGAGACCCAGTACTTC.

This clonotype has at least ten counts. The CDR3: CSASPFSGPGYTF. In DNA, the CDR3 is TGCAGTGCTAGTCCGTTCTCGGGCCCCGGCTACACCTTC. V and J are TRBV20-1 and TRBJ1-2; D not resolved. Trimming cost V 3 bases and J 8 bases, with 16 bases left between them. In germline, CDR1 is DFQATT, CDR2 SNEGSKA (reference sequence). There are 13 residues in the CDR3.

The V call is TRBV2, the J call TRBJ2-7, with D possibly TRBD2 on 6 matching bases. V lost 8 bases to trimming and J lost 4 bases, with 15 bases between them. The V gene's germline CDR1 is SNHLY and CDR2 FYNNEI. This CDR3 is 13 amino acids long. CDR3 in amino acids: CASRTSNAYEQYV. Here the CDR3 DNA reads TGTGCCAGCCGTACTAGCAATGCTTACGAGCAGTACGTC.

This clonotype was recorded at least ten times. This chain links TRBV28 with TRBJ2-1; D is undetermined. With 8 bases removed from V and 2 bases from J, the gap between germline ends came to 4 bases. This CDR3 is built from 11 residues. Germline V CDR1 and CDR2: MDHEN, SYDVKM. The CDR3 DNA sequence: TGTGCCAGCGGACCCTACAATGAGCAGTTCTTC. This codes for CASGPYNEQFF.

The chain has TRBV11-2 and TRBJ2-1, with 10 bases matching TRBD1. CDR3 size: 14 residues. Germline V gene data show CDR1 as SGHAT and CDR2 as FQNNGV. With 3 bases clipped from V and 6 bases from J, the junction kept 2 bases outside the gene matches. CDR3 sequence: CASSFRTGGNEQFF. As DNA, the CDR3 is TGTGCCAGCAGCTTTCGGACAGGGGGCAATGAGCAGTTCTTC.

The genes are TRBV20-1 and TRBJ1-6; D not certain. V dropped 6 bases and J dropped 11 bases, with 17 bases sitting between them. The CDR3 is 13 residues long. Per the germline V gene, CDR1 is DFQATT and CDR2 is SNEGSKA (reference sequence). The CDR3 DNA follows: TGCAGTGCGTTGCGAAACCTGAATACACCCCTCCACTTT. Protein product: CSALRNLNTPLHF.

This chain links TRBV20-1 with TRBJ2-3; D is unclear. V was cut by 4 bases and J by 4 bases, with 15 bases left in between. The germline gives CDR1 DFQATT, CDR2 SNEGSKA (reference sequence). The CDR3 runs to 14 residues. The CDR3 sequence: CSAILGNGPDTQYF. Written as DNA, the CDR3 is TGCAGTGCTATCCTGGGGAATGGGCCAGATACGCAGTATTTT.